A single sample is the source of the 27 T cell receptor beta chains below, sequenced in a study of blood T cell repertoires in COVID-19. Sequencing used immunoSEQ multiplex PCR; TCRdb keeps in-frame clones, though not all of them. The sample holds about 330,000 clones; roughly 90% are singletons and the top ten take 5% to 7.5%. Sequenced material: peripheral blood. These receptor sequences come from a man aged 18 to 29 who had recovered from COVID-19.

J is TRBJ1-2 and V is TRBV5-1, with unresolved D. The CDR3 spans 13 residues. V lost 0 bases and J 7 bases, leaving 10 bases between the germline ends. The germline V gene encodes CDR1 SGHRS and CDR2 YFSETQ. The CDR3 sequence is CASSLGGLVGYTF. The CDR3 bases are TGCGCCAGCAGCTTGGGAGGGCTTGTTGGCTACACCTTC.

V is TRBV5-6 and J is TRBJ2-5; a weak D match, TRBD2 (5 bases). With 1 base removed from V and 5 bases from J, the gap between germline ends came to 6 bases. The CDR3 extends over 12 amino acids. The germline CDR1 and CDR2 sequences are SGHDT and YYEEEE. CDR3 nucleotide sequence: TGTGCCAGCAGCTTGCCGGGGGAGACCCAGTACTTC. Translated, it gives CASSLPGETQYF.

V usage is TRBV9 and J usage is TRBJ1-2, with D uncertain. The ends were cut back, 0 bases at V and 0 bases at J, with 9 bases in the middle. The CDR3 is made up of 15 amino acids. Germline CDR1 reads SGDLS; CDR2 reads YYNGEE. Here the CDR3 reads CASSVDLPANYGYTF. DNA for the CDR3: TGTGCCAGCAGCGTAGATTTACCGGCTAACTATGGCTACACCTTC. Together with reference TRBV9 and TRBJ1-2, the CDR3 gives the full variable domain: DSGVTQTPKHLITATGQRVTLRCSPRSGDLSVYWYQQSLDQGLQFLIQYYNGEERAKGNILERFSAQQFPDLHSELNLSSLELGDSALYFCASSVDLPANYGYTFGSGTRLTVV.

This chain links TRBV5-5 with TRBJ2-5; TRBD2 might be the D (5 bases). Germline loops: CDR1 SGHKS, CDR2 YYEKEE (reference sequence). The CDR3 runs to 16 residues. With 0 bases removed from V and 1 base from J, the gap between germline ends came to 13 bases. This CDR3 reads CASSLAVAAGQETQYF. CDR3 nucleotides: TGTGCCAGCAGCTTGGCAGTCGCGGCGGGCCAAGAGACCCAGTACTTC.

This clone occurred a few times. The chain carries TRBV6-5 and TRBJ2-7, with TRBD1 identical over 9 bases. The CDR3 consists of 15 residues. The germline V gene encodes CDR1 MNHEY and CDR2 SVGAGI. J was trimmed by 3 bases and V by 0 bases; bases with no gene match: 3. DNA for the CDR3: TGTGCCAGCAGTTACTCGGGGGACAGGGACTACGAGCAGTACTTC. This codes for CASSYSGDRDYEQYF.

The chain couples TRBV19 to TRBJ1-1, with a possible D match to TRBD1 (5 bases). Germline V gene lookup returns CDR1 LNHDA and CDR2 SQIVND (reference sequence). V dropped 3 bases and J dropped 6 bases, with 17 bases sitting between them. CDR3 length: 15 residues. CDR3 DNA sequence: TGTGCCAGTAGTATTGGGGGACGGGGGGTAGCTGAAGCTTTCTTT. Protein sequence: CASSIGGRGVAEAFF.

This clone was recorded once. The J gene is TRBJ1-1, the V gene TRBV1; the table assigns TRBD1, which was not confirmed against the DNA. TRBV1 is flagged as a pseudogene. The CDR3 runs to 19 residues. In nucleotides, the CDR3 is TGCACCAGCAGCCAAGATACAGTTTTTGAAACCGACCGGAACACTGAAGCTTTCTTT. It translates to CTSSQDTVFETDRNTEAFF.

The rearrangement links TRBV19 to TRBJ1-1; 7 nucleotides line up with TRBD1. The germline gives CDR1 LNHDA, CDR2 SQIVND (reference sequence). J gave up 0 bases and V 10 bases, and 8 bases lay outside the gene matches. The CDR3 totals 14 residues. CDR3 region: CATSTGLLNTEAFF. The CDR3 nucleotides read TGTGCCACTTCGACAGGGCTACTGAACACTGAAGCTTTCTTT. The variable domain in full, with the rest retrieved from reference TRBV19 and TRBJ1-1, is DGGITQSPKYLFRKEGQNVTLSCEQNLNHDAMYWYRQDPGQGLRLIYYSQIVNDFQKGDIAEGYSVSREKKESFPLTVTSAQKNPTAFYLCATSTGLLNTEAFFGQGTRLTVV.

Notes on this clone: The identical CDR3 is also encoded by other nucleotide sequences in the sample. V and J are TRBV5-1 and TRBJ1-2; D gene unclear. There are 13 residues in the CDR3. V was pared by 0 bases and J by 3 bases, with 6 bases between. Germline CDR1 reads SGHRS; CDR2 reads YFSETQ. The CDR3 DNA reads TGCGCCAGCAGCTTGGACAGAGACTATGGCTACACCTTC. Protein product: CASSLDRDYGYTF. Full variable domain (missing parts from reference TRBV5-1 and TRBJ1-2): KAGVTQTPRYLIKTRGQQVTLSCSPISGHRSVSWYQQTPGQGLQFLFEYFSETQRNKGNFPGRFSGRQFSNSRSEMNVSTLELGDSALYLCASSLDRDYGYTFGSGTRLTVV.

The chain has TRBV4-2 and TRBJ1-5; weak D call: TRBD1 (6 bases). Germline CDR1 LGHNA, CDR2 YNFKEQ. V was trimmed by 4 bases and J by 6 bases, leaving 10 bases between them. There are 13 residues in the CDR3. This CDR3 is CASSPPDSQPQHF. CDR3 in DNA: TGTGCCAGCAGCCCCCCGGACAGTCAGCCCCAGCATTTT.

The CDR3 protein is CASSQDETDFYEQYF. The DNA for the CDR3 is TGTGCCAGCAGCCAAGACGAAACGGACTTCTACGAGCAGTACTTC. The rearrangement uses TRBV4-2 and TRBJ2-7; a weak D match, TRBD2 (5 bases). This CDR3 contains 15 residues. In germline, CDR1 is LGHNA, CDR2 YNFKEQ. Trimming removed 0 bases at V and 3 bases at J, with 12 bases between.

V and J are TRBV2 and TRBJ2-7, with TRBD2 matching over 16 bases. The CDR3 loop spans 15 amino acids. After removal of 6 bases from V and 2 bases from J, the junction contained 1 base not matched to a gene. Germline V gene data show CDR1 as SNHLY and CDR2 as FYNNEI. In DNA form, the CDR3 reads TGTGCCAGCAGGGGGACTAGCGGGAGGGCCTACGAGCAGTACTTC. Amino acids: CASRGTSGRAYEQYF.

V gene TRBV9 combines with J gene TRBJ2-3; TRBD2 is a possible D gene (6 bases). CDR3 length: 16 residues. Germline loops: CDR1 SGDLS, CDR2 YYNGEE. V lost 0 bases and J lost 2, with 13 bases in between. The chain's CDR3 is CASSVGSGLLTDTQYF. The DNA of the CDR3 is TGTGCCAGCAGCGTAGGTTCCGGACTACTCACAGATACGCAGTATTTT. The full variable domain, completed using reference TRBV9 and TRBJ2-3, is DSGVTQTPKHLITATGQRVTLRCSPRSGDLSVYWYQQSLDQGLQFLIQYYNGEERAKGNILERFSAQQFPDLHSELNLSSLELGDSALYFCASSVGSGLLTDTQYFGPGTRLTVL.

The chain combines TRBV27 with TRBJ2-5; TRBD1 might be the D (5 bases). V lost 3 bases to trimming and J lost 2 bases, with 13 bases between them. CDR3 length: 15 residues. Germline V gives CDR1 MNHEY, CDR2 SMNVEV (reference sequence). The CDR3 reads CASSLTVRIQETQYF. CDR3 DNA sequence: TGTGCCAGCAGTTTGACAGTGCGAATTCAAGAGACCCAGTACTTC.

The rearrangement links TRBV11-1 to TRBJ2-7, with D perhaps matching TRBD2 (6 bases). The CDR3 runs 15 residues. The V end was cut by 4 bases, the J end by 6 bases, with 19 bases between. From germline, CDR1 is SGHAT and CDR2 FQDESV (reference sequence). The CDR3 DNA sequence: TGTGCCAGCAGCTCCGGGATTGGGTTCGGGGGCGAGCAGTACTTC. Translating gives CASSSGIGFGGEQYF. Full variable domain (outside the CDR3, taken from reference TRBV11-1 and TRBJ2-7): EAEVAQSPRYKITEKSQAVAFWCDPISGHATLYWYRQILGQGPELLVQFQDESVVDDSQLPKDRFSAERLKGVDSTLKIQPAELGDSAMYLCASSSGIGFGGEQYFGPGTRLTVT.

This clone was observed a single time. V usage is TRBV20-1 and J usage is TRBJ2-3; D is unclear. The CDR3 loop spans 13 amino acids. Germline V lookup: CDR1 DFQATT, CDR2 SNEGSKA (reference sequence). V lost 3 bases and J lost 1, with 8 bases in between. In DNA form, the CDR3 reads TGCAGTGCTAGTACGGCGGGCACAGATACGCAGTATTTT. Amino acid sequence: CSASTAGTDTQYF.

The chain recombines TRBV27 with TRBJ2-1; D might be TRBD1 (6 bases). The CDR3 has 13 amino acids. V was cut by 7 bases and J by 9 bases, with 16 bases left in between. From germline, CDR1 is MNHEY and CDR2 SMNVEV (reference sequence). CDR3 coding DNA: TGTGCCAGCACCCCACAGGGCGGAGGTGAGCAGTTCTTC. Amino acids: CASTPQGGGEQFF.

This chain uses TRBV5-4 with TRBJ2-1, with 9 bases identical to TRBD2. Germline CDR1 is SGHNT and CDR2 is YYREEE (reference sequence). This CDR3 comprises 14 residues. V lost 4 bases to trimming and J lost 6 bases; unmatched junction nucleotides: 5. DNA of the CDR3: TGTGCCAGCAGCCCTAGCGGGGTTAGCAATGAGCAGTTCTTC. This sequence encodes CASSPSGVSNEQFF.

The genes are TRBV3-1 (or the pseudogene TRBV3-2) and TRBJ1-2, with a weak D call TRBD1 (6 bases). Germline values: CDR1 LGHDT, CDR2 YNNKEL (reference sequence). This CDR3 is 14 amino acids long. Trimming left V 8 bases short and J 4 bases short, with 17 bases between. The CDR3 spells CASGNRASSYGYTF. The CDR3 coding sequence is TGTGCCAGCGGAAACAGGGCTTCCTCCTATGGCTACACCTTC.

The chain couples TRBV29-1 to TRBJ2-7, with 7 bases matching TRBD2. V shed 5 bases and J 7 bases; nucleotides not matched to a gene: 11. This CDR3 comprises 13 residues. Germline CDR1 is SQVTM and CDR2 is ANQGSEA. The CDR3 DNA sequence: TGCAGCGTTCAACCGGTAGAGGGAGGGGAGCAGTACTTC. Amino acids: CSVQPVEGGEQYF.

The sample holds a few counts of this clone. This chain joins TRBV6-6 and TRBJ2-2; D may be TRBD2 (5 bases). The CDR3 totals 15 residues. V lost 7 bases to trimming and J lost 1 base, with 13 bases between them. Germline V gene data show CDR1 as MNHNY and CDR2 as SVGAGI (reference sequence). The CDR3 protein is CASTKAGLNTGELFF. In DNA, the CDR3 is TGTGCCAGCACCAAGGCAGGACTGAACACCGGGGAGCTGTTTTTT.

The rearrangement uses TRBV19 and TRBJ2-7, with 14 bases aligning to TRBD2. Germline assignment: CDR1 LNHDA and CDR2 SQIVND (reference sequence). The CDR3 is 15 amino acids. V was clipped by 3 bases and J by 4 bases; unmatched bases: 2. The CDR3 is CASSMGLAGVYEQYF. CDR3 bases: TGTGCCAGTAGTATGGGACTAGCGGGAGTATACGAGCAGTACTTC.

The chain employs TRBV5-1 and TRBJ1-4; 9 bases are shared with TRBD1. V trimming: 4 bases; J trimming: 6 bases; junction bases outside the gene matches: 4. This CDR3 spans 14 amino acids. CDR1 is SGHRS, CDR2 YFSETQ, per germline. This CDR3 is CASSPGTGYEKLFF. CDR3 nucleotides: TGCGCCAGCAGCCCCGGGACAGGGTATGAAAAACTGTTTTTT.

V usage is TRBV18 and J usage is TRBJ1-1; 9 nucleotides agree with TRBD1. Germline assignment: CDR1 KGHSH and CDR2 LQKENI. V lost 6 bases, J lost 1 base, and 6 bases stayed unmatched. The CDR3 loop spans 15 amino acids. CDR3 region: CASSQGTGWNTEAFF. DNA of the CDR3: TGTGCCAGCTCCCAAGGGACAGGGTGGAACACTGAAGCTTTCTTT.

This clone showed up just a few times. The chain has TRBV5-4 and TRBJ1-1; 7 nucleotides align to TRBD1. The V gene end was trimmed by 4 bases and the J gene end by 5 bases; junction bases not matched to a gene: 11. Germline V gene lookup returns CDR1 SGHNT and CDR2 YYREEE (reference sequence). The CDR3 runs 15 residues. The CDR3 region is CASSLTGAGNTEAFF. The DNA of the CDR3 is TGTGCCAGCAGCCTTACAGGGGCGGGAAATACTGAAGCTTTCTTT.

The V call is TRBV7-2, the J call TRBJ2-1; 12 bases agree with TRBD2. This CDR3 comprises 15 residues. The V gene's germline CDR1 is SGHTA and CDR2 FQGNSA. Trimming took 6 bases from V and 3 from J; bases not matched to a gene: 3. CDR3 coding DNA: TGTGCCAGCAGTCAACTAGCGGGAGGCTACAATGAGCAGTTCTTC. It specifies CASSQLAGGYNEQFF.

V gene TRBV4-1 combines with J gene TRBJ2-7, with a possible D match to TRBD1 (5 bases). Trimming removed 4 bases from V and 4 bases from J, with 23 bases in between. Germline CDR1 and CDR2: MGHRA and YSYEKL. The CDR3 has 17 residues. CDR3 region: CASSLLNIGVTKYEQYF. CDR3 DNA: TGCGCCAGCAGCCTGTTAAATATAGGGGTGACGAAATACGAGCAGTACTTC.